Below are 4 T cell receptor beta chains sequenced from a single sample in a study of identical twins. TCRdb ran MiXCR on the 5' RACE reads and lists one entry per CDR3 protein. The table records around 240,000 distinct CDR3 sequences, approximately 10% of them present only once. What was sequenced was memory T cells sorted from blood. These receptor sequences come from a man aged 50-60 years in good health.

The rearrangement links TRBV20-1 to TRBJ2-3; TRBD2 might be the D (6 bases). The ends were cut back, 3 bases at V and 2 bases at J, with 15 bases in the middle. In germline, CDR1 is DFQATT, CDR2 SNEGSKA (reference sequence). The CDR3 contains 15 residues. Written as DNA, the CDR3 is TGCAGTGCTAGCCCTGGGGCGGGACTCACAGATACGCAGTATTTT. Its protein product is CSASPGAGLTDTQYF.

Concerning this clonotype: A single base separates this from a much larger clone, so it may be a read error. The chain has TRBV27 and TRBJ1-1; D not resolved. Germline loops: CDR1 MNHEY, CDR2 SMNVEV (reference sequence). The ends were cut back, 8 bases at V and 6 bases at J, with 19 bases in the middle. The CDR3 consists of 14 residues. The CDR3 loop reads CASATGDYNSEAFF. The CDR3 DNA reads as TGTGCCAGCGCCACCGGGGATTATAACTCTGAAGCTTTCTTT.

The chain uses TRBV19 and TRBJ1-1; 9 bases agree with TRBD1. V dropped 4 bases and J dropped 11; count of bases not matched to a gene: 11. Germline loops: CDR1 LNHDA, CDR2 SQIVND (reference sequence). This CDR3 contains 14 residues. The CDR3 DNA sequence: TGTGCCAGTAGTACGGACAGGGGCTTGAAGGGGGCTTTCTTT. This gives the protein CASSTDRGLKGAFF. Full variable domain (missing parts from reference TRBV19 and TRBJ1-1): DGGITQSPKYLFRKEGQNVTLSCEQNLNHDAMYWYRQDPGQGLRLIYYSQIVNDFQKGDIAEGYSVSREKKESFPLTVTSAQKNPTAFYLCASSTDRGLKGAFFGQGTRLTVV.

This clonotype was seen only a few times. The chain recombines TRBV19 with TRBJ1-5; D remains unclear. V was shortened by 0 bases and J by 6 bases, with 6 bases between the two germline ends. Germline CDR1 LNHDA, CDR2 SQIVND (reference sequence). There are 13 residues in the CDR3. The CDR3 coding sequence is TGTGCCAGTAGTATAGAGGCGGGTCAGCCCCAGCATTTT. Translation: CASSIEAGQPQHF. The full variable domain, with the rest looked up from reference TRBV19 and TRBJ1-5, is DGGITQSPKYLFRKEGQNVTLSCEQNLNHDAMYWYRQDPGQGLRLIYYSQIVNDFQKGDIAEGYSVSREKKESFPLTVTSAQKNPTAFYLCASSIEAGQPQHFGDGTRLSIL.